A single sample gave rise to the 30 T cell receptor beta chains below, sequenced in a study of T cells after yellow fever vaccination. TCRdb recomputed calls from the 5' RACE reads with MiXCR, one row per CDR3 protein. The data contain some 240,000 distinct CDR3 sequences, approximately 3.5% of them singletons. The source was PBMCs, collected 15 days after the yellow fever booster vaccination. The source is a man in his late teens or twenties who received the YFV17D yellow fever vaccine.

This clonotype was picked up many times. The V call is TRBV7-8, the J call TRBJ2-2; D gene ambiguous. The germline V gene has CDR1 SGHVS and CDR2 FQNEAQ. This CDR3 region has 15 residues. V was cut by 3 bases and J by 1 base, with 9 bases left in between. CDR3 region: CASSFSRLNTGELFF. CDR3 DNA sequence: TGTGCCAGCAGCTTTTCACGGCTGAACACCGGGGAGCTGTTTTTT.

This clonotype was recorded at least ten times. The chain joins TRBV6-5 to TRBJ2-3; possible D gene TRBD2, 6 bases. V dropped 4 bases and J dropped 2 bases, with 13 bases sitting between them. The CDR3 is 15 residues long. From germline, CDR1 is MNHEY and CDR2 SVGAGI. The CDR3 region has the DNA TGTGCCAGCAGTTTAGGGAGCGGGCACACAGATACGCAGTATTTT. Protein sequence: CASSLGSGHTDTQYF.

There are many counts of this clonotype. The chain combines TRBV27 with TRBJ2-3, with D maybe TRBD1 (6 bases). The germline CDR1 and CDR2 sequences are MNHEY and SMNVEV (reference sequence). The V end was cut by 5 bases, the J end by 2 bases, with 14 bases between. CDR3 length: 15 amino acids. The CDR3 protein is CASSTQGFPTDTQYF. CDR3 DNA: TGTGCCAGCAGTACCCAGGGGTTTCCCACAGATACGCAGTATTTT.

The sample holds many counts of this clonotype. The rearrangement uses TRBV6-2 or TRBV6-3 and TRBJ1-1, with 8 bases lining up with TRBD1. Trimming at V came to 4 bases and at J to 2 bases, leaving 3 bases not matched to a gene. Per the germline V gene, CDR1 is MNHEY and CDR2 is SVGEGT. The CDR3 runs to 14 residues. The chain's CDR3 is CASSFGQGNTEAFF. In nucleotides, the CDR3 is TGTGCCAGCAGTTTCGGACAGGGTAACACTGAAGCTTTCTTT.

This clonotype was found many times. The chain couples TRBV11-2 to TRBJ1-2, with a weak D call TRBD1 (5 bases). The CDR3 runs 14 residues. The V end was cut by 5 bases, the J end by 5 bases, with 15 bases between. The V gene's germline CDR1 is SGHAT and CDR2 FQNNGV. The chain's CDR3 is CASSPPGTLYGYTF. The CDR3 DNA reads TGTGCCAGCAGCCCCCCAGGGACCTTATATGGCTACACCTTC.

The rearrangement links TRBV12-3 or TRBV12-4 to TRBJ2-5; TRBD2 might be the D (6 bases). This CDR3 is built from 16 residues. The germline V and J ends were trimmed by 3 bases and 0 bases, with 14 bases remaining between them. The CDR3 loop is CASSLTPGGNQETQYF. The CDR3 nucleotides are TGTGCCAGCAGTTTGACCCCCGGCGGGAACCAAGAGACCCAGTACTTC.

This clonotype was detected ten times or more. The chain carries TRBV5-1 and TRBJ2-1; 7 positions agree with TRBD2. V trimming: 1 base; J trimming: 7 bases; junction bases outside the gene matches: 2. The CDR3 is 13 amino acids. Germline values: CDR1 SGHRS, CDR2 YFSETQ. CDR3 sequence: CASSLLGGNEQFF. CDR3 sequence (DNA): TGCGCCAGCAGCTTGTTGGGAGGGAATGAGCAGTTCTTC.

This clonotype was picked up many times. The V gene is TRBV19, the J gene TRBJ2-1; no clear D gene. The CDR3 has 13 residues. Germline V gives CDR1 LNHDA, CDR2 SQIVND (reference sequence). Trimming left V 3 bases short and J 6 bases short, with 9 bases between. In DNA, the CDR3 is TGTGCCAGTAGTATCACCCTGGGCAATGAGCAGTTCTTC. It yields the protein CASSITLGNEQFF.

This clonotype was observed many times. The rearrangement uses TRBV5-1 and TRBJ1-1, with D perhaps TRBD1 (5 bases). The CDR3 has 12 residues. Trimming took 3 bases from V and 6 from J, leaving 9 bases between them. The germline CDR1 and CDR2 sequences are SGHRS and YFSETQ. The DNA for the CDR3 is TGCGCCAGCAGCTGGCTGGGGGCTGAAGCTTTCTTT. Its protein product is CASSWLGAEAFF.

This clonotype came up a few times. DNA of the CDR3: TGTGCCAGCAGAACTCTGACTAGACTCACCGGGGAGCTGTTTTTT. It translates to CASRTLTRLTGELFF. The chain employs TRBV28 and TRBJ2-2, with a tentative D call TRBD2 (6 bases). Germline V gene sequence: CDR1 MDHEN, CDR2 SYDVKM. The CDR3 covers 15 residues. The V gene lost 6 bases and the J gene lost 4 bases, with 15 bases spanning the gap. The complete variable domain, with remaining parts taken from reference TRBV28 and TRBJ2-2, reads DVKVTQSSRYLVKRTGEKVFLECVQDMDHENMFWYRQDPGLGLRLIYFSYDVKMKEKGDIPEGYSVSREKKERFSLILESASTNQTSMYLCASRTLTRLTGELFFGEGSRLTVL.

This clonotype came up many times. The V and J genes are TRBV12-3 or TRBV12-4 and TRBJ2-1, with 8 bases lining up with TRBD2. Trimming cost V 4 bases and J 4 bases; bases outside gene matches: 3. This CDR3 spans 14 amino acids. In nucleotides, the CDR3 is TGTGCCAGCAGTTCCCCTAGCGGGTACAATGAGCAGTTCTTC. Its protein is CASSSPSGYNEQFF.

This clonotype was seen ten or more times. The J gene is TRBJ1-1, the V gene TRBV12-3 or TRBV12-4, with 7 bases matching TRBD1. The CDR3 has 14 residues. J was trimmed by 1 base and V by 5 bases; bases with no gene match: 4. CDR3 sequence reads: CASSHTGENTEAFF. Written as DNA, the CDR3 is TGTGCCAGCAGTCATACAGGGGAGAACACTGAAGCTTTCTTT.

This clonotype has a count of ten or more. The chain employs TRBV9 and TRBJ2-7; TRBD2 aligns across 8 bases. Germline values: CDR1 SGDLS, CDR2 YYNGEE. The V and J ends lost 2 bases and 6 bases, in that order; junction bases with no gene match: 4. CDR3 length: 13 amino acids. The CDR3 DNA follows: TGTGCCAGCAGCGTTAGCGGGGTAGGCGAGCAGTACGTC. Encoded protein: CASSVSGVGEQYV.

This chain links TRBV4-1 with TRBJ2-5; the match to TRBD1 covers 9 bases. V was clipped by 4 bases and J by 5 bases; unmatched bases: 11. Germline CDR1 is MGHRA and CDR2 is YSYEKL. This CDR3 region has 16 residues. The CDR3 here is CASSRARTGVGETQYF. DNA for the CDR3: TGCGCCAGCAGCCGAGCCCGGACAGGGGTAGGGGAGACCCAGTACTTC.

This clonotype came up many times. This sequence joins TRBV20-1 and TRBJ1-2; D is unclear. With 2 bases removed from V and 8 bases from J, the gap between germline ends came to 9 bases. CDR3 length equals 11 residues. In germline, CDR1 is DFQATT, CDR2 SNEGSKA (reference sequence). The CDR3 coding sequence is TGCAGTGCTAGAATCGAGGGAGGCTACACCTTC. It codes for CSARIEGGYTF.

This clonotype was observed at least ten times. The chain joins TRBV7-9 to TRBJ2-5; 8 positions match TRBD1. The CDR3 is 18 amino acids. Germline lookup yields CDR1 SEHNR and CDR2 FQNEAQ (reference sequence). V lost 1 base to trimming and J lost 1 base; unmatched junction nucleotides: 11. As DNA, the CDR3 is TGTGCCAGCAGCTTAGGGATAACCGGGACAGGATCCCAAGAGACCCAGTACTTC. It specifies CASSLGITGTGSQETQYF.

To note about this clonotype: A much larger clone differs from this one at a single base, so this may be a read error. This sequence joins TRBV7-2 and TRBJ2-3, with 9 nucleotides matching TRBD2. Germline CDR1 is SGHTA and CDR2 is FQGNSA. V gave up 6 bases and J gave up 5 bases; unmatched junction bases: 15. The CDR3 contains 17 residues. The chain's CDR3 is CASSRGAGGARLDTQYF. The CDR3 DNA is TGTGCCAGCAGTAGGGGTGCGGGGGGGGCCCGGTTAGATACGCAGTATTTT.

There are many counts of this clonotype. This sequence joins TRBV7-6 and TRBJ2-5, with TRBD2 identical over 8 bases. The CDR3 length is 13 residues. Germline trimming cut 6 bases from V and 4 bases from J; bases unmatched to any gene: 4. Looked up from germline, CDR1 is SGHVS and CDR2 is FNYEAQ. CDR3 in amino acids: CASRFAGGETQYF. The CDR3 nucleotides are TGTGCCAGCAGATTCGCGGGGGGAGAGACCCAGTACTTC.

This clonotype was seen ten or more times. The genes are TRBV29-1 and TRBJ2-4; TRBD2 aligns across 8 bases. J was trimmed by 8 bases and V by 6 bases; bases with no gene match: 6. Germline CDR1 is SQVTM and CDR2 is ANQGSEA. The CDR3 has 12 amino acids. The CDR3 sequence is CSVAGGEDIQYF. The CDR3 region has the DNA TGCAGCGTGGCCGGGGGGGAAGACATTCAGTACTTC.

In this sample, this clonotype turned up many times. The V and J genes are TRBV27 and TRBJ2-3; possibly TRBD2 for D (6 bases). The germline V gene encodes CDR1 MNHEY and CDR2 SMNVEV (reference sequence). The V gene lost 1 base and the J gene lost 3 bases, with 8 bases spanning the gap. This CDR3 has 14 amino acids. CDR3 sequence (DNA): TGTGCCAGCAGTTTATGGGGGGTAACAGATACGCAGTATTTT. Protein product: CASSLWGVTDTQYF.

The chain recombines TRBV7-9 with TRBJ1-1; D may be TRBD1 (6 bases). The germline V and J ends were trimmed by 5 bases and 3 bases, with 19 bases remaining between them. The germline gives CDR1 SEHNR, CDR2 FQNEAQ (reference sequence). The CDR3 loop spans 16 amino acids. CDR3 in amino acids: CASSRDGGRGYTEAFF. The CDR3 bases are TGTGCCAGCAGCCGCGATGGGGGGAGGGGGTACACTGAAGCTTTCTTT.

This clonotype has a count of ten or more. The chain carries TRBV6-5 and TRBJ1-5; maybe TRBD1 (6 bases). The V end was cut by 7 bases, the J end by 6 bases, with 19 bases between. The CDR3 extends over 15 amino acids. Germline CDR1 reads MNHEY; CDR2 reads SVGAGI. The CDR3 reads CASKPQGRLIQPQHF. The CDR3 nucleotides read TGTGCCAGCAAGCCCCAGGGGCGCCTCATTCAGCCCCAGCATTTT.

This clonotype was picked up many times. The V gene is TRBV5-1, the J gene TRBJ2-4, with 9 bases aligning to TRBD1. The junction had 3 bases not matched to a gene; V was cut back by 1 base and J by 7 bases. Germline V gene data show CDR1 as SGHRS and CDR2 as YFSETQ. The CDR3 has 14 amino acids. The CDR3 loop reads CASSLTGGANIQYF. The CDR3 DNA sequence: TGCGCCAGCAGCTTGACAGGGGGCGCGAACATTCAGTACTTC.

The V and J genes are TRBV7-9 and TRBJ2-2, with TRBD1 matching over 9 bases. Trimming at V came to 5 bases and at J to 4 bases, leaving 5 bases not matched to a gene. Germline CDR1 SEHNR, CDR2 FQNEAQ (reference sequence). The CDR3 loop spans 15 amino acids. The CDR3 sequence is CASSESTGGTGELFF. The CDR3 DNA is TGTGCCAGCAGCGAATCGACAGGGGGCACCGGGGAGCTGTTTTTT.

This clonotype was seen at least ten times. The chain is built from TRBV7-6 and TRBJ2-7, with D unclear. Germline-derived CDR1 and CDR2 are SGHVS and FNYEAQ. V shed 4 bases and J shed 0 bases, with 7 bases lying between them. CDR3 size: 13 residues. CDR3 protein: CASSSDSSYEQYF. The CDR3 DNA is TGTGCCAGCAGCTCGGATAGCTCCTACGAGCAGTACTTC.

This clonotype showed up many times. The chain has TRBV7-9 and TRBJ1-1; 8 bases line up with TRBD1. The CDR3 runs to 15 residues. The germline V gene encodes CDR1 SEHNR and CDR2 FQNEAQ (reference sequence). The ends lost 5 bases at V and 1 base at J; junction bases unmatched: 6. The CDR3 region is CASSNTGTGNTEAFF. For the CDR3, the DNA is TGTGCCAGCAGCAACACCGGGACAGGGAACACTGAAGCTTTCTTT.

This clonotype showed up many times. V gene TRBV7-2 combines with J gene TRBJ1-5; tentatively, D is TRBD1 (6 bases). Trimming took off 4 bases at V and 10 bases at J, with 20 bases between the two ends. Germline CDR1 SGHTA, CDR2 FQGNSA. The CDR3 extends over 15 amino acids. Written as DNA, the CDR3 is TGTGCCAGCAGCTCCCCGACAGGCCTTAGAGGACCCCAGCATTTT. Translated, it gives CASSSPTGLRGPQHF.

In this sample, this clonotype turned up many times. This sequence joins TRBV18 and TRBJ2-1; D unresolved. In germline, CDR1 is KGHSH, CDR2 LQKENI. V gave up 2 bases and J gave up 11 bases, with 13 bases separating them. The CDR3 loop spans 13 amino acids. The CDR3 DNA reads as TGTGCCAGCTCACCAGACTTACAATTCCAGCAGTTCTTC. Translated: CASSPDLQFQQFF.

This clonotype has a count of ten or more. The genes are TRBV28 and TRBJ2-7; D is undetermined. The CDR3 has 18 amino acids. Germline V gene lookup returns CDR1 MDHEN and CDR2 SYDVKM. V lost 5 bases to trimming and J lost 1 base, with 24 bases between them. The CDR3 here is CASSQIPWTAEQSYEQYV. The DNA for the CDR3 is TGTGCCAGCAGTCAGATCCCTTGGACGGCGGAGCAATCCTACGAGCAGTACGTC.

This clonotype has ten or more counts. The chain is built from TRBV7-2 and TRBJ1-1, with D perhaps matching TRBD1 (5 bases). The CDR3 extends over 13 amino acids. CDR1 is SGHTA and CDR2 is FQGNSA in the germline V gene. Trimming left V 5 bases short and J 0 bases short, with 7 bases between. CDR3 nucleotide sequence: TGTGCCAGCAGCCAGGACATGAACACTGAAGCTTTCTTT. Encoded protein: CASSQDMNTEAFF.